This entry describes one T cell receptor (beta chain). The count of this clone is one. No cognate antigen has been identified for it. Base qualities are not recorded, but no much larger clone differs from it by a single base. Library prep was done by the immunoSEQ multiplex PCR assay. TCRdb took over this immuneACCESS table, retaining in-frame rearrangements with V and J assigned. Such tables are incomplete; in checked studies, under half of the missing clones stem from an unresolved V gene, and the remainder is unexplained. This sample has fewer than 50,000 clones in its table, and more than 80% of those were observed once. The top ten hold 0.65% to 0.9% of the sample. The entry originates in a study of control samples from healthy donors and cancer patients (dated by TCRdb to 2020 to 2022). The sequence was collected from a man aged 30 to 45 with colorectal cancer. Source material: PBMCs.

The DNA is TGTGCCAGCACTCTATCGCCGGGACAGGGGTACGTGGCCCTCCACTTT. Its protein is CASTLSPGQGYVALHF. The chain is made from TRBV7-2 and TRBJ1-6; 10 nucleotides in the junction match TRBD1. V is cut back by 7 bases and J by 14 bases, with 17 bases in the junction unmatched. There are 16 amino acids in the CDR3, from cysteine to phenylalanine inclusive. Of the read, only the CDR3 DNA is kept; its 48 bases are in frame from base 1. Taken from the germline V gene, the CDR1 and CDR2 loops are SGHTA and FQGNSA.